The rows below give T cell receptor beta chains drawn from one sample of a study of cytomegalovirus exposure and HLA in healthy donors. Here immunoSEQ multiplex PCR was the method, and the copy in TCRdb shows in-frame clones only, minus some. Counted here are 150,000 to 200,000 clones, around 82% occurring once; the ten biggest clones make up 4.5% to 6%. Sequences were obtained from PBMCs. The receptors derive from a man aged 40-49 years in good health and CMV-seronegative. Both conserved end residues are part of each CDR3. A D gene is named only where the DNA matches it firmly. Size values are once, few and many counts, or a class for expanded clones, and some rows have none.

v_call,j_call,d_call,clone_size,cdr3_nt,cdr3_aa
TRBV19,TRBJ2-1,-,-,TGTGCCAGTAGTATCGGTCAGGGCTACACTGAGCAGTTCTTC,CASSIGQGYTEQFF
TRBV27,TRBJ1-1,-,-,TGTGCCAGCAGTAGCGGGGGGGGCGAGGGCACTGAAGCTTTCTTT,CASSSGGGEGTEAFF
TRBV18,TRBJ1-1,-,-,TGTGCCAGCTCACCCCCGCAGGGGAACACTGAAGCTTTCTTT,CASSPPQGNTEAFF
TRBV2,TRBJ1-5,-,-,TGTGCCAGCAGTGAGGCGCAGGGGAGATATCAGCCCCAGCATTTT,CASSEAQGRYQPQHF
TRBV19,TRBJ1-1,-,once,TGTGCCAGTAGTATAGGTGGAGTCGGTGAGGCTTTCTTT,CASSIGGVGEAFF
TRBV27,TRBJ2-1,TRBD1,-,TGTGCCAGCAGTTCGGCCGGGACAGGGAACAATGAGCAGTTCTTC,CASSSAGTGNNEQFF
TRBV4-1,TRBJ2-3,TRBD2,-,TGCGCCAGCAGCCAGAAAATGGGGGCAGCGGGGGGTGATACGCAGTATTTT,CASSQKMGAAGGDTQYF
TRBV29-1,TRBJ2-6,-,-,TGCAGCGTTGAATTCTCGAGGTCTGGGGCCAACGTCCTGACTTTC,CSVEFSRSGANVLTF
TRBV5-1,TRBJ2-7,TRBD1,-,TGCGCCAGCAGCCTTCGGGACAGCCCCTACGAGCAGTACTTC,CASSLRDSPYEQYF
TRBV9,TRBJ2-2,-,-,TGTGCCAGCAGCGCCCCGCGCGGACAATCGAACACCGGGGAGCTGTTTTTT,CASSAPRGQSNTGELFF
TRBV10-3,TRBJ1-1,-,-,TGTGCCATCTCAAAGGAGATGAACACTGAAGCTTTCTTT,CAISKEMNTEAFF
TRBV30,TRBJ2-7,-,once,TGTGCCTGGACGGCAGGGAAGTTCTACGAGCAGTACTTC,CAWTAGKFYEQYF
TRBV18,TRBJ2-7,-,-,TGTGCCAGCTCACGCGGGTCAAATAGTTACGAGCAGTACTTC,CASSRGSNSYEQYF
TRBV19,TRBJ1-1,-,once,TGTGCCAGTAGTACCGGCGGGGGTGGAACTGAAGCTTTCTTT,CASSTGGGGTEAFF